This entry features one T cell receptor (beta chain) sequence. Antigen unknown. Data came from immunoSEQ multiplex PCR; TCRdb stores just in-frame clones and leaves some out. The sample has under 75,000 clones, 80% to 95% seen once; the top ten hold approximately 5%. The data derive from a study of cytomegalovirus exposure and HLA in healthy donors. The study's findings and limits: It was reportedly the case that the classifier diagnosed cytomegalovirus status with high specificity and sensitivity.

CDR3 length: 13 amino acids. Germline loops: CDR1 SGHRS, CDR2 YFSETQ. The V end lost 0 bases, the J end lost 13 bases, and 11 bases lay between the germline ends. The rearrangement links TRBV5-1 to TRBJ1-6, with D hard to call. This sequence was found in a man aged 18 to 29 in good health and CMV-seropositive. The specimen sequenced was PBMCs. CDR3 DNA sequence: TGCGCCAGCAGCTTGGATGGAGCCGCGCCCCTCCACTTT. Residues: CASSLDGAAPLHF.